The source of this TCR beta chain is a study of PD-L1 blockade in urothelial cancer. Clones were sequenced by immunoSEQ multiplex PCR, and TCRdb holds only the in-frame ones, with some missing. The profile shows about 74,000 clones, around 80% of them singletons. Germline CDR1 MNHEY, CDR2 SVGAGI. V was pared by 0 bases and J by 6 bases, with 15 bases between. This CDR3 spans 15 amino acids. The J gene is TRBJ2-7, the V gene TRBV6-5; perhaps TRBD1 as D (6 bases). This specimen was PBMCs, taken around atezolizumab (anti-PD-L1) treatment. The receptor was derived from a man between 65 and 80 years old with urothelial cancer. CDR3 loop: CASSYSTGRVSEQYF. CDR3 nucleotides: TGTGCCAGCAGTTACTCGACAGGCCGGGTAAGCGAGCAGTACTTC.